This record looks at one T cell receptor (beta chain) sequence and its context. No antigen is known for it. The study reverse transcribed the entire isolated RNA, so it sequenced expressed TCRB transcripts. Profiled with immunoSEQ multiplex PCR; TCRdb holds only in-frame clones, not every one. Of roughly 290,000 clones in the sample, 14% to 15% were seen once. Germline V gene sequence: CDR1 SQVTM, CDR2 ANQGSEA. There are 14 residues in the CDR3. V shed 6 bases and J shed 5 bases, with 17 bases lying between them. The data were taken from a study of beta chain features in type 1 diabetes. General observations from the study: Shorter TCRB CDR3s, moderately but significantly so, marked every one of the four CD4+ subsets in Type 1 diabetes patients.

The receptor was isolated from a young man with type 1 diabetes. The chain joins TRBV29-1 to TRBJ2-1; perhaps TRBD1 as D (8 bases). The sequencing input was naive CD4+ T cells from blood. Here the CDR3 DNA reads TGCAGCGTAGCGGGACAGGCTACTCACAATGAGCAGTTCTTC. Its translation is CSVAGQATHNEQFF.